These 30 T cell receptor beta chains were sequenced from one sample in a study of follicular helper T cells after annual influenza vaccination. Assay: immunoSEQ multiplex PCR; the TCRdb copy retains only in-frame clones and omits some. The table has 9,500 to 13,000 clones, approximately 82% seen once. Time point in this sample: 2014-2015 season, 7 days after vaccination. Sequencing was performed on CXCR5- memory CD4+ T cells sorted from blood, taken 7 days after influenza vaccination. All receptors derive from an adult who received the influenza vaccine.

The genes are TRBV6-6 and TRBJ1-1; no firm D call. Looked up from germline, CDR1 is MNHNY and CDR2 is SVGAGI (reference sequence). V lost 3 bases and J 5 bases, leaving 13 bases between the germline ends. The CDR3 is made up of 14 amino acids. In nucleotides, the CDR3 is TGTGCCAGCAGTTATCGGGGTGCGGGTACTGAAGCTTTCTTT. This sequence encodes CASSYRGAGTEAFF.

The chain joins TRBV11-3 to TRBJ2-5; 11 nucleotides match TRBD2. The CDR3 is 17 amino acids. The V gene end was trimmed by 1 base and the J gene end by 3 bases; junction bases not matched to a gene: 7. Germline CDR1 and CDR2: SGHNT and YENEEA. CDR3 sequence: CASSLGATTSGEETQYF. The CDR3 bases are TGTGCCAGCAGCTTAGGGGCAACGACTAGCGGGGAAGAGACCCAGTACTTC.

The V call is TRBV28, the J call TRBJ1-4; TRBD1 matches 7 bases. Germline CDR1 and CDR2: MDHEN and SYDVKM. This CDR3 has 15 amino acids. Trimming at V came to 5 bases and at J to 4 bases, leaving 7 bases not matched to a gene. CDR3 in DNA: TGTGCCAGCAGTCCCAACAGGGGCTTTAATGAAAAACTGTTTTTT. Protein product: CASSPNRGFNEKLFF. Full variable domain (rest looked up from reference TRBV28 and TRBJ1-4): DVKVTQSSRYLVKRTGEKVFLECVQDMDHENMFWYRQDPGLGLRLIYFSYDVKMKEKGDIPEGYSVSREKKERFSLILESASTNQTSMYLCASSPNRGFNEKLFFGSGTQLSVL.

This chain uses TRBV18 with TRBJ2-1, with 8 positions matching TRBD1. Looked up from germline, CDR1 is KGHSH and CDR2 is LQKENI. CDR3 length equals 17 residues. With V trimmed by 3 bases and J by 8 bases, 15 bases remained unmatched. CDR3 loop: CASSPNMPQGVGYEQFF. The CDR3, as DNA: TGTGCCAGCTCACCGAATATGCCACAGGGGGTGGGTTATGAGCAGTTCTTC.

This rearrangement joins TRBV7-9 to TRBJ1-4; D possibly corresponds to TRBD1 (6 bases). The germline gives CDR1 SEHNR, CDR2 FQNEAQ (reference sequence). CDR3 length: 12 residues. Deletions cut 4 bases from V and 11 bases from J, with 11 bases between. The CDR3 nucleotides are TGTGCCAGCAGCTCGACAGGAAACAAACTGTTTTTT. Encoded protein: CASSSTGNKLFF.

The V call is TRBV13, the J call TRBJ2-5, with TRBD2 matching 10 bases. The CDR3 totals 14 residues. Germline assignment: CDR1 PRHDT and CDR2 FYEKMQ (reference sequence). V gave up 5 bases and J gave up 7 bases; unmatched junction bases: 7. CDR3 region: CASSLSGGARTQYF. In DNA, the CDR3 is TGTGCCAGCAGCCTCAGCGGGGGGGCGAGGACCCAGTACTTC.

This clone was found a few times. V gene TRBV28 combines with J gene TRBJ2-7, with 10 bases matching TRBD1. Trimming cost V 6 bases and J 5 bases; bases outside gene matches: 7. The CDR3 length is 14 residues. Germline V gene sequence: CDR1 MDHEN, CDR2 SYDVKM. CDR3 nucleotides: TGTGCCAGCAGGACTGACAGGGGGCCAAACGAGCAGTACTTC. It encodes CASRTDRGPNEQYF.

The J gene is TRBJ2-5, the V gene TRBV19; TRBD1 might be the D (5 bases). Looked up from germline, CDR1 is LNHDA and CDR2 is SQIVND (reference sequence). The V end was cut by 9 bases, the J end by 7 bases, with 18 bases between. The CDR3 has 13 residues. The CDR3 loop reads CASSKTALSTQYF. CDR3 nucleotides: TGTGCCAGCTCAAAGACAGCTTTATCGACCCAGTACTTC.

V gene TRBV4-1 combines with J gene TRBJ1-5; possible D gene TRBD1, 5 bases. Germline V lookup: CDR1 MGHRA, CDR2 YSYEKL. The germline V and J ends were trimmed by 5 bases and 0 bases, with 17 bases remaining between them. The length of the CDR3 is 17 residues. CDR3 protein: CASSWNAGTDSNQPQHF. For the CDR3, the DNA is TGCGCCAGCAGCTGGAACGCGGGGACGGATAGCAATCAGCCCCAGCATTTT.

The CDR3 DNA reads as TGCGCCAGCAGCCACGGGGTGGAGGAGCTGTTTTTT. It codes for CASSHGVEELFF. The J gene is TRBJ2-2, the V gene TRBV5-1; the D gene is possibly TRBD2 (5 bases). V was clipped by 4 bases and J by 10 bases, with 11 bases between them. Germline CDR1 and CDR2: SGHRS and YFSETQ. There are 12 residues in the CDR3.

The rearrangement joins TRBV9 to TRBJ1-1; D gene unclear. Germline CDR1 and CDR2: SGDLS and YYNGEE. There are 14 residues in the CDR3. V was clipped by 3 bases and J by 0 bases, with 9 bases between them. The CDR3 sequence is CASSGATVNTEAFF. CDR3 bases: TGTGCCAGCAGCGGCGCTACGGTGAACACTGAAGCTTTCTTT.

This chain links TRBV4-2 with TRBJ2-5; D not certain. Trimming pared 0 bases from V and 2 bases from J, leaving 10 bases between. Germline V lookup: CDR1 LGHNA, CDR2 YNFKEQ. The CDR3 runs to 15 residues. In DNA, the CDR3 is TGTGCCAGCAGCCAAGATGGTTCGCTTCAAGAGACCCAGTACTTC. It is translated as CASSQDGSLQETQYF.

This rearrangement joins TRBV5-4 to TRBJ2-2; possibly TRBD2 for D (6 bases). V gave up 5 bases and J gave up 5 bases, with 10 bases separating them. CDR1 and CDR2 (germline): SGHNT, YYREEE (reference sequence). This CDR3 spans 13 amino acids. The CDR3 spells CASSWRGTGELFF. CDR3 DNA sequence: TGTGCCAGCAGTTGGAGGGGTACCGGGGAGCTGTTTTTT.

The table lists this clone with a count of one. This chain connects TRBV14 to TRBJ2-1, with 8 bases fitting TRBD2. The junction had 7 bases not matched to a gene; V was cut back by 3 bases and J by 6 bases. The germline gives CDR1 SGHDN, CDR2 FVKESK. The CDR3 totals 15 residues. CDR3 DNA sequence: TGTGCCAGCAGCCAGTCGGGGGGGGGCCTCAATGAGCAGTTCTTC. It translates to CASSQSGGGLNEQFF.

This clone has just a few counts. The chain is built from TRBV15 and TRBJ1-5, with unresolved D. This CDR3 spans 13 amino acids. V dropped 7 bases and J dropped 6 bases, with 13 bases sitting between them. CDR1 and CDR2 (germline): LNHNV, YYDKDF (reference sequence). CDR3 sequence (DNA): TGTGCCACCACGGAGGGAGGGTTTCAGCCCCAGCATTTT. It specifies CATTEGGFQPQHF.

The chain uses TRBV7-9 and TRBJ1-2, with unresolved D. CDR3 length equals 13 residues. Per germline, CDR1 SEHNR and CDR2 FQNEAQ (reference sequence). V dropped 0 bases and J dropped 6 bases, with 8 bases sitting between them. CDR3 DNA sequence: TGTGCCAGCAGCTTAGCTTACGGGAATGGCTACACCTTC. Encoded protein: CASSLAYGNGYTF.

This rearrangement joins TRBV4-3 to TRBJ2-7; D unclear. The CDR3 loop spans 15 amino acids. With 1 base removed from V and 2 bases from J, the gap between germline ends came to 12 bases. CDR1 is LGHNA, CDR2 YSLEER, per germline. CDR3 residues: CASSQGYQATYEQYF. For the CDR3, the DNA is TGCGCCAGCAGCCAAGGTTACCAGGCGACCTACGAGCAGTACTTC.

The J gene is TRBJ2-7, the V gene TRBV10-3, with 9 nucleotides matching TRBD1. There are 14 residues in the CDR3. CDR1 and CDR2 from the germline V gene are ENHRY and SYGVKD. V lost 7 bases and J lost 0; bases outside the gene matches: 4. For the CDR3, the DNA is TGTGCCATCACACGGGACAGGGACTCCTACGAGCAGTACTTC. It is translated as CAITRDRDSYEQYF.

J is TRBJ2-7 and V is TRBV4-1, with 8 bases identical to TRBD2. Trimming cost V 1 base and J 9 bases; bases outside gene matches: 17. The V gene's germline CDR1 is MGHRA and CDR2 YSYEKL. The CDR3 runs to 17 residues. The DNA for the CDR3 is TGCGCCAGCAGCCAAGGAACTAGCGGAACCACCCTCACTGGGCAGTACTTC. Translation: CASSQGTSGTTLTGQYF.

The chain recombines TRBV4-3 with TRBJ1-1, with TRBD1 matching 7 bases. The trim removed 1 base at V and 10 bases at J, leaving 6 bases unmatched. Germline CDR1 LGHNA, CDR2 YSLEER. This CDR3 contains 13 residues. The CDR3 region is CASSQGTQGRAFF. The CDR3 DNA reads TGCGCCAGCAGCCAAGGAACACAGGGGAGAGCTTTCTTT.

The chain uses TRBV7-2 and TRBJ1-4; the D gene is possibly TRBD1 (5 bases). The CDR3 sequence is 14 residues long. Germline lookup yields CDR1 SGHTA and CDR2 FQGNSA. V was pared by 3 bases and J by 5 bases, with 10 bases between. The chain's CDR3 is CASSFRQPNEKLFF. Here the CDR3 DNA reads TGTGCCAGCAGCTTCCGACAGCCCAATGAAAAACTGTTTTTT. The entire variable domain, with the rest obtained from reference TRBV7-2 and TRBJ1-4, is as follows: GAGVSQSPSNKVTEKGKDVELRCDPISGHTALYWYRQSLGQGLEFLIYFQGNSAPDKSGLPSDRFSAERTGGSVSTLTIQRTQQEDSAVYLCASSFRQPNEKLFFGSGTQLSVL.

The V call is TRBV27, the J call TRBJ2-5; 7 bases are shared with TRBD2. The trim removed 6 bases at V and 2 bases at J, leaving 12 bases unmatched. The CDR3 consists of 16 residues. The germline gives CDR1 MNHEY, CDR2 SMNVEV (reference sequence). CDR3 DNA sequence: TGTGCCAGCAGCCCGGCTAATACGCGGGGGCAAGAGACCCAGTACTTC. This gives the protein CASSPANTRGQETQYF.

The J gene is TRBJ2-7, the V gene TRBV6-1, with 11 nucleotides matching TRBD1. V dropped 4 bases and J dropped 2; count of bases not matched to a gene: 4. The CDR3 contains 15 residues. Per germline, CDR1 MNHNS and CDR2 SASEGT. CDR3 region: CASSVAGQGAYEQYF. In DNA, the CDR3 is TGTGCCAGCAGTGTGGCGGGACAGGGGGCCTACGAGCAGTACTTC.

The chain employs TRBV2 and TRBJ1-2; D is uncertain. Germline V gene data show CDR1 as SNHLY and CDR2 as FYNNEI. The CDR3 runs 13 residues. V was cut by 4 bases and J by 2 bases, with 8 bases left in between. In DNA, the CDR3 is TGTGCCAGCAGTGTGAGCAGCAACTATGGCTACACCTTC. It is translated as CASSVSSNYGYTF.

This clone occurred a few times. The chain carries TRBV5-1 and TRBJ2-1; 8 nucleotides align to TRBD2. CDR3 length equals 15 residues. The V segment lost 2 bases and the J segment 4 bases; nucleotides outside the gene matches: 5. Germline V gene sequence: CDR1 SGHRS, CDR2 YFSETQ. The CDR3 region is CASSFLAGSYNEQFF. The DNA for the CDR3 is TGCGCCAGCAGCTTCTTAGCGGGGAGTTACAATGAGCAGTTCTTC.

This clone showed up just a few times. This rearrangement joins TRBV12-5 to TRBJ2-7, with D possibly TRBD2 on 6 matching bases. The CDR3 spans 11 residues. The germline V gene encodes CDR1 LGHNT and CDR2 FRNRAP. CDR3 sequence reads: CTAGLAGEQYF. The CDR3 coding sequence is TGTACTGCGGGGCTAGCTGGCGAGCAGTACTTC.

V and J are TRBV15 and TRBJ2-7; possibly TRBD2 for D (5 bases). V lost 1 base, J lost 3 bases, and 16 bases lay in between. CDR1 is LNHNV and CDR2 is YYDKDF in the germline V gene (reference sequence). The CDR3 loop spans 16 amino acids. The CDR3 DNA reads TGTGCCACCAGCAGAGCGGGTCGTGCGGGCTTCTACGAGCAGTACTTC. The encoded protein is CATSRAGRAGFYEQYF.

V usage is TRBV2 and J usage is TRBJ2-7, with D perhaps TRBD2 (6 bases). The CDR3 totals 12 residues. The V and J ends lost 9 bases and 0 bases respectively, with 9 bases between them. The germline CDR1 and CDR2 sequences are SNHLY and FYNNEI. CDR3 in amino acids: CASGEDSYEQYF. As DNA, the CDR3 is TGTGCCAGTGGGGAGGACTCCTACGAGCAGTACTTC.

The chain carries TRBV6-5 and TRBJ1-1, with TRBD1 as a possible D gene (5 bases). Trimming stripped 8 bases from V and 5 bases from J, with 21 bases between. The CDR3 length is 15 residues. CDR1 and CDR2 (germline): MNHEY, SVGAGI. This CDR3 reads CASRDLERGRTEAFF. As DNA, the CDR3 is TGTGCCAGCCGGGACCTCGAGAGGGGACGGACTGAAGCTTTCTTT.

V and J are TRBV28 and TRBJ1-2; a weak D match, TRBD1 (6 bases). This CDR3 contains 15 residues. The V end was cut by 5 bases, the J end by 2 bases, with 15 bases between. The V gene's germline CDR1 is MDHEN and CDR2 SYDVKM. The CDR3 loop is CASSLAGTLNYGYTF. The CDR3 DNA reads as TGTGCCAGCAGTCTTGCCGGGACACTCAACTATGGCTACACCTTC.